What follows describes a single T cell receptor beta chain. What it recognizes is unknown. What was amplified from RNA transcripts were TCR beta CDR3 regions. First-round RT-PCR with HTBI primers amplified the TCR CDR3 region. Each CDR3 protein is one row after TCRdb ran MiXCR on the multiplex PCR reads. The sample has about 400,000 distinct CDR3 sequences, roughly 14% seen once. The CDR3 sequence is 15 residues long. The V gene's germline CDR1 is SNHLY and CDR2 FYNNEI. V was trimmed by 6 bases and J by 6 bases, leaving 18 bases between them. The PBMCs were sourced from fresh peripheral blood (more than 9 ml). The data were taken from a study of T cells in Graves' hyperthyroidism and ophthalmopathy. In the study overall: Prior to any treatment, at the point of initial diagnosis, peripheral blood was collected. Study-wide points: Ophthalmopathy was distinguished from stable hyperthyroidism by 13 V-J signatures.

This sequence was found in a woman between 18 and 30 years old with Graves' hyperthyroidism. The V call is TRBV2, the J call TRBJ1-5; tentative D call: TRBD1 (5 bases). The specimen sequenced was blood. The CDR3 protein is CASSAGGGDLQPQHF. The DNA for the CDR3 is TGTGCCAGCAGCGCCGGGGGGGGGGACCTTCAGCCCCAGCATTTT.